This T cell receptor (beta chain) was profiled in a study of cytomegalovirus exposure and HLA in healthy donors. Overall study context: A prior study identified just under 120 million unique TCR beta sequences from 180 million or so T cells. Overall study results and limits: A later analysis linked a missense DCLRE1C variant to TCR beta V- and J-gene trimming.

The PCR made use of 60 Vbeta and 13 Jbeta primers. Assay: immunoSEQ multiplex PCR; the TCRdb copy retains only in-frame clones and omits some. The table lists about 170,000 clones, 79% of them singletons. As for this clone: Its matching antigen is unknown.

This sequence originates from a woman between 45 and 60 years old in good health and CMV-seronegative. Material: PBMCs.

In DNA, the CDR3 is TGTGCCAGCAGCTTGGCCCGGGACAGGCCGACGTATGGCTACACCTTC. Protein sequence: CASSLARDRPTYGYTF. V is TRBV5-6 and J is TRBJ1-2, with 8 bases matching TRBD1. The CDR3 sequence is 16 residues long. Germline CDR1 and CDR2: SGHDT and YYEEEE. V dropped 0 bases and J dropped 5; count of bases not matched to a gene: 9.